A single TCR beta chain is shown here with its context. Its antigen is currently unknown. Assay used: immunoSEQ multiplex PCR; TCRdb lists only in-frame clones, some missing. The sample includes 150,000 or so clones, approximately 90% of them seen just once. The data are from a study of T cell responses to AZD1222 COVID-19 vaccine. Findings and limits, study-wide: With two AZD1222 doses given, Spike-specific TCR breadth and depth both rose. Mapped onto spike, vaccine-associated CD4 TCRs spanned it and were dominant at 160-218 and 743-854. The donor cohort was predominantly white British with a female majority, and clonal diversity may have been underestimated.

Germline CDR1 is SEHNR and CDR2 is FQNEAQ (reference sequence). V was shortened by 4 bases and J by 1 base, with 13 bases between the two germline ends. This CDR3 is built from 15 residues. The sample consisted of peripheral blood, taken on day 0 of AZD1222 vaccination. This chain connects TRBV7-9 to TRBJ1-1, with D perhaps TRBD1 (5 bases). The source is an adult in good health. CDR3 in amino acids: CASSWGGGTNTEAFF. Written as DNA, the CDR3 is TGTGCCAGCAGCTGGGGTGGGGGGACGAACACTGAAGCTTTCTTT.